This TCR beta chain was obtained from a study of T cell repertoires in aging, cancer and after chemotherapy (dated 2019 in TCRdb). Some background on the complete study: Donors spanned six age groups from 30 or younger to 70 or older, with at least three individuals per group. Alongside fewer than 100 healthy donors serving as a reference group, the cohort included some 220 cancer patients, of whom some 94 had hematological cancers and fewer than 130 had solid cancers. In the solid tumor group, paired pre- and post-chemotherapy samples were obtained from brain tumor (glioblastoma) patients receiving temozolomide-based therapy. Peripheral blood TCR beta repertoires from healthy donors and cancer patients were profiled to examine immunoaging and T cell reconstitution after chemotherapy. The full dataset contained around 8.2 million TCR reads.

Reading from cysteine to phenylalanine, the CDR3 counts 12 amino acids. CDR3 DNA is the only sequence kept; it has 36 bases, read in frame from the first base. V is pared back by 5 bases and J by 3 bases, with 8 bases lying between the germline termini. Per the germline V gene (reference sequence), SGHKS is the CDR1 and YYEKEE is the CDR2. Using a mixed TRB-A/B primer pool, multiplex touch-down PCR amplified rearranged TRB sequences covering the V, D and J segments. Illumina adapters and sample indices were attached to the amplicons through two consecutive PCR reactions run with Phusion HS II polymerase. The amplicons were purified from gel with the NucleoSpin Gel and PCR Clean-up kit and then assessed with Qubit and an Agilent 2100 Bioanalyzer. Sequencing of libraries was carried out on an Illumina MiSeq in 600-cycle, single-indexed, paired-end runs. In the original analysis: TRB sequences were processed with MiXCR versions 2.12 and 3.0.5. Each unique CDR3 nucleotide sequence was counted as one clone, and only productive sequences with at least two reads were retained. Shannon diversity, evenness, clonality (one minus evenness), and alpha-parameterized diversity profiles from alpha 0 to 5 were included as repertoire metrics. The IGoR algorithm was used to calculate generation probabilities of clones in the paired pre- and post-chemotherapy samples. TCRdb reanalyzed the raw reads on its own, using fastp at Q25 for trimming and MiXCR for clone calling, and kept in-frame beta chains. Under each unique CDR3 protein, matching rows form one entry showing the most common genes and DNA. TCRdb's processing, not the authors', yielded these V and J calls. The sample table holds around 20,000 distinct CDR3 sequences, of which over 35% were seen once. About a sixth of the sample goes to the ten largest clones.

With regard to this clonotype: Its antigen remains undetermined. Base quality data are lacking; no much larger clone is found one base away.

The study at large found these results: An increase in median generation probability over the chemotherapy interval was observed in both cancer cohorts, suggesting that the repertoire was reconstituted through rebound thymic output. According to the authors, the repertoire data do not permit conclusions about immunological memory after chemotherapy. Compared with age-matched healthy donors, untreated patients with either hematological or solid cancers had significantly lower TCR diversity in the blood along with higher clonality. In healthy donors, the decline in TCR diversity with age was mainly explained by loss of richness, whereas in cancer patients loss of evenness was also found to contribute.

TCR beta rearrangements were amplified from genomic DNA extracted from peripheral blood rather than from sorted cells or RNA. The rearrangement joined TRBV5-5 to TRBJ2-5, with an unclear D gene assignment. Input material: blood. The receptor comes from a human donor with a solid tumor. In nucleotides, the sequence is TGTGCCAGCAGGTCCCCCGAAGAGACCCAGTACTTC. It is translated as CASRSPEETQYF.